Following are 7 T cell receptor beta chains from one sample sequenced in a study of tumor and adjacent non-tumor tissue in lung cancer. The template was RNA from unsorted bulk tissue. The library came from three nested PCR rounds adapted from ARM-PCR protocols. TCRdb re-called the multiplex PCR reads with MiXCR, one entry per CDR3 protein. The sample holds 65,000 to 75,000 distinct CDR3 sequences, about 80% seen once. Sequencing used lung tumor tissue. These receptor sequences come from a man aged 55 to 70 with non-small cell lung cancer.

The rearrangement links TRBV6-5 to TRBJ2-7; tentatively, D is TRBD2 (5 bases). Germline CDR1 reads MNHEY; CDR2 reads SVGAGI. There are 15 residues in the CDR3. Trimming stripped 8 bases from V and 6 bases from J, with 23 bases between. The CDR3 bases are TGTGCCAGCGGTCGCTCGAGGTGGGAGACGGCCGAGCAGTACTTC. Amino acid sequence: CASGRSRWETAEQYF.

In regard to this clonotype: This could be a read error, since a much larger clone is one nucleotide away. The chain couples TRBV5-4 to TRBJ2-3; 13 bases map to TRBD2. CDR1 is SGHNT and CDR2 is YYREEE in the germline V gene (reference sequence). J gave up 3 bases and V 7 bases, and 5 bases lay outside the gene matches. CDR3 size: 15 residues. CDR3 region: CASLLAGGQTDTQYF. DNA for the CDR3: TGTGCCAGCCTACTAGCGGGAGGGCAAACAGATACGCAGTATTTT.

This clonotype is medium-sized within its sample. The chain joins TRBV6-1 to TRBJ1-3, with 12 nucleotides matching TRBD1. Germline CDR1 reads MNHNS; CDR2 reads SASEGT. The CDR3 covers 16 residues. V was pared by 7 bases and J by 8 bases, with 12 bases of the junction left unmatched. This CDR3 reads CASTLRTGTGGYTIYF. DNA for the CDR3: TGTGCCAGCACCCTCCGAACCGGGACAGGGGGCTACACCATATATTTT.

On this clonotype: A junction boundary mismatches the germline segment, possibly from a read error. The rearrangement uses TRBV29-1 and TRBJ2-7, with D possibly matching TRBD1 (5 bases). This CDR3 has 14 amino acids. Germline values: CDR1 SQVTM, CDR2 ANQGSEA. CDR3 region: CSVRAGSGRNEQYF. CDR3 nucleotide sequence: TGCAGCGTCAGAGCCGGGTCAGGGCGCAACGAGCAATACTTC.

On this clonotype itself: Relative to the germline gene, one junction end is altered; a read error may explain this. The chain couples TRBV6-1 to TRBJ1-6, with D uncertain. CDR3 length: 15 amino acids. Per germline, CDR1 MNHNS and CDR2 SASEGT. The CDR3 sequence is CASSHTRLDNLPLHF. CDR3 nucleotides: TGTGCCAGCAGCCATACCAGATTAGATAATTTACCCCTCCACTTT.

As to this clonotype: A junction boundary mismatches the germline segment, possibly from a read error. In DNA form, the CDR3 reads TGCGCCGGCAGCTTGGGGATAAGGAATGAGCAGTTCTTC. It is translated as CAGSLGIRNEQFF. This sequence joins TRBV5-4 and TRBJ2-1; no firm D call. Looked up from germline, CDR1 is SGHNT and CDR2 is YYREEE (reference sequence). The CDR3 covers 13 residues.

This clonotype was recorded many times. DNA for the CDR3: TGTGCCAGCAGCTTAGGCTCGGAGACCCAGTACTTC. Translation gives CASSLGSETQYF. The rearrangement joins TRBV7-9 to TRBJ2-5, with D hard to call. V lost 1 base and J lost 5, with 5 bases in between. The CDR3 sequence is 12 residues long. Germline assignment: CDR1 SEHNR and CDR2 FQNEAQ (reference sequence).